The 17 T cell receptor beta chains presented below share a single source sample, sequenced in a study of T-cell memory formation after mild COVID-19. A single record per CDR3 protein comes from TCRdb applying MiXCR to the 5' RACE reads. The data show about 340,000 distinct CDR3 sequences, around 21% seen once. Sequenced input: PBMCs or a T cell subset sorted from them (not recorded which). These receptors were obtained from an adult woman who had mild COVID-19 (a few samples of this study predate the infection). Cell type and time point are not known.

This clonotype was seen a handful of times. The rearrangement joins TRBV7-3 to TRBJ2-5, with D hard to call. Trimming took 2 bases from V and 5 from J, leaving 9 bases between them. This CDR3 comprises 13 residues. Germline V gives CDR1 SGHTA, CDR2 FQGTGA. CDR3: CASSLRYLETQYF. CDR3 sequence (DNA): TGTGCCAGCAGCTTACGGTATCTGGAGACCCAGTACTTC.

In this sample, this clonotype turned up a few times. For the CDR3, the DNA is TGTGCCAGCAGCATCGTGGGGGGGCTCGACACTGAAGCTTTCTTT. As protein: CASSIVGGLDTEAFF. The chain uses TRBV5-5 and TRBJ1-1, with a possible D match to TRBD1 (6 bases). V dropped 4 bases and J dropped 3 bases, with 16 bases sitting between them. The CDR3 is 15 amino acids. Per the germline V gene, CDR1 is SGHKS and CDR2 is YYEKEE (reference sequence).

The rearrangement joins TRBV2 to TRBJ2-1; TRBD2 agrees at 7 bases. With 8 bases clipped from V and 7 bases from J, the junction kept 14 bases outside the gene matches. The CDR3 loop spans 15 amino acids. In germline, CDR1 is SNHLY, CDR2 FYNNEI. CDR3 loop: CASAGPSGGRNEQFF. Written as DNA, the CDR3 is TGTGCCAGCGCTGGGCCTAGCGGAGGTCGGAATGAGCAGTTCTTC.

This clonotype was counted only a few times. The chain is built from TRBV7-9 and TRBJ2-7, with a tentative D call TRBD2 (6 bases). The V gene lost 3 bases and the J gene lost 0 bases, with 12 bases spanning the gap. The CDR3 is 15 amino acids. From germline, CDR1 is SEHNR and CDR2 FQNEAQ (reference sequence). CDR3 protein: CASSLRRAVSYEQYF. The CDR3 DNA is TGTGCCAGCAGCTTGCGGAGGGCAGTCTCCTACGAGCAGTACTTC. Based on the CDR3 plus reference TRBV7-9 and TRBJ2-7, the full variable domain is DTGVSQNPRHKITKRGQNVTFRCDPISEHNRLYWYRQTLGQGPEFLTYFQNEAQLEKSRLLSDRFSAERPKGSFSTLEIQRTEQGDSAMYLCASSLRRAVSYEQYFGPGTRLTVT.

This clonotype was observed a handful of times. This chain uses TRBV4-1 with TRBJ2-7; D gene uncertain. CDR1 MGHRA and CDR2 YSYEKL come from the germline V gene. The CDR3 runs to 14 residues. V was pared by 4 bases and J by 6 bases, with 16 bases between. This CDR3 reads CASSLTWTVGEQYF. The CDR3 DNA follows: TGCGCCAGCAGCCTTACTTGGACCGTTGGCGAGCAGTACTTC.

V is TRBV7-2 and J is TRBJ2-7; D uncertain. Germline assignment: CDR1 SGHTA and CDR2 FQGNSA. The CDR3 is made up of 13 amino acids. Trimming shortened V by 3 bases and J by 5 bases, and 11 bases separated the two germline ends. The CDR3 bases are TGTGCCAGCAGCTTTGGTCGGAATAACGAGCAGTACTTC. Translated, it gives CASSFGRNNEQYF.

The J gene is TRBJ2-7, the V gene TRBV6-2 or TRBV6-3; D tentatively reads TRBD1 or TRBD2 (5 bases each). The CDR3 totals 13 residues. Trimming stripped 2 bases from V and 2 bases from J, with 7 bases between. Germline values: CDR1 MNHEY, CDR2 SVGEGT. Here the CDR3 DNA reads TGTGCCAGCAGTTACGTGGGGGCCTACGAGCAGTACTTC. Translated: CASSYVGAYEQYF.

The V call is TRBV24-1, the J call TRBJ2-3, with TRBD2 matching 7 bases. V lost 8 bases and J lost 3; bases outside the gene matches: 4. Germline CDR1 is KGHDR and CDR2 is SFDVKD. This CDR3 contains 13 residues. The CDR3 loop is CATTGGSTDTQYF. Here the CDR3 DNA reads TGTGCCACCACGGGGGGTTCGACAGATACGCAGTATTTT.

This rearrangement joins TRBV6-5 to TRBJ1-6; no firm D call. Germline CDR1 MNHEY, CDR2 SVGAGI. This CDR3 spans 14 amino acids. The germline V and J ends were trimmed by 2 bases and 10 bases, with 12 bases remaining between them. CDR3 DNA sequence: TGTGCCAGCAGTTACGGTCAGACAAGGTCACCCCTCCACTTT. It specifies CASSYGQTRSPLHF.

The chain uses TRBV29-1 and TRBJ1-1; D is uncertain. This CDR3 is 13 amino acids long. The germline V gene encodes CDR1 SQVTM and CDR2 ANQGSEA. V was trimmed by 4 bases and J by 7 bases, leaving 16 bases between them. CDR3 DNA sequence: TGCAGCGTTGTCTGGATCCTAGGAGGTGAAGCTTTCTTT. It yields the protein CSVVWILGGEAFF. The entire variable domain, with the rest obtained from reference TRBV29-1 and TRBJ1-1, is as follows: SAVISQKPSRDICQRGTSLTIQCQVDSQVTMMFWYRQQPGQSLTLIATANQGSEATYESGFVIDKFPISRPNLTFSTLTVSNMSPEDSSIYLCSVVWILGGEAFFGQGTRLTVV.

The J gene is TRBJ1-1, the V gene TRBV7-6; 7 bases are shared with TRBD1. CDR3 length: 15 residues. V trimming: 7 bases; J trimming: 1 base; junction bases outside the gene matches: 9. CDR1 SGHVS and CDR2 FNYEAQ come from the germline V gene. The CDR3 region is CASTPEGASNTEAFF. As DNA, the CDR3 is TGTGCCAGCACCCCCGAGGGGGCTTCGAACACTGAAGCTTTCTTT.

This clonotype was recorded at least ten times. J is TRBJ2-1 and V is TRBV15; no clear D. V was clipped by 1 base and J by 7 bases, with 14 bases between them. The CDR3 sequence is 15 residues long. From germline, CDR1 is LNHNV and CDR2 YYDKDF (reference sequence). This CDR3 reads CATSRVLGRGNEQFF. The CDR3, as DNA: TGTGCCACCAGCAGAGTGTTAGGTAGAGGTAATGAGCAGTTCTTC.

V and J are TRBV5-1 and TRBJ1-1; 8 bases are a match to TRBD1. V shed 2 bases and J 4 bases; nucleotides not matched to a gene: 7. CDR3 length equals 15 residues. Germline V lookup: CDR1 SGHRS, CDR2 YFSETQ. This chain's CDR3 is CASSLDTGGGTEAFF. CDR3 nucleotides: TGCGCCAGCAGCTTAGACACAGGGGGAGGCACTGAAGCTTTCTTT.

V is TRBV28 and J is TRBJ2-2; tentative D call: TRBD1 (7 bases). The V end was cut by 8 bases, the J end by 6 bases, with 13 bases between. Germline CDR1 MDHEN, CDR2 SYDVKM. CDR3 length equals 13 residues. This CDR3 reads CASGGGAPGELFF. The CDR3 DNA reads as TGTGCCAGCGGAGGGGGCGCCCCCGGGGAGCTGTTTTTT.

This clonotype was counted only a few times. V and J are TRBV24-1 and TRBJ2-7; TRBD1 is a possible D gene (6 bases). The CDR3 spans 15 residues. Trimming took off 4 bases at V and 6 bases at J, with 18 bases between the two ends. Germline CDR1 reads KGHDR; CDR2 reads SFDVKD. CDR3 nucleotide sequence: TGTGCCACCAGTGACCCACAGGGTCTGGATTCCGAGCAGTACTTC. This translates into CATSDPQGLDSEQYF.

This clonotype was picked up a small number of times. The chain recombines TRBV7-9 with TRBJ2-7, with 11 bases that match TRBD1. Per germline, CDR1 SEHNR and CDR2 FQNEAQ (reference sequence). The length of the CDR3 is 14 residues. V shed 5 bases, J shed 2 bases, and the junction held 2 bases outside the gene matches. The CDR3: CASSRTGGAYEQYF. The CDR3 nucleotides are TGTGCCAGCAGCCGGACAGGGGGCGCCTACGAGCAGTACTTC.

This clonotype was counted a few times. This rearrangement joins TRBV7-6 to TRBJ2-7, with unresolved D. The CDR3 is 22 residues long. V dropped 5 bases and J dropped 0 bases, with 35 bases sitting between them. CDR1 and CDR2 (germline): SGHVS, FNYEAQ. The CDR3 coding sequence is TGTGCCAGCAGCCCAACACCCTTAGTGGGCCCAAAGGGCCGGGTCGGCTCCTACGAGCAGTACTTC. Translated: CASSPTPLVGPKGRVGSYEQYF.